This T cell receptor (beta chain) appears in the sequencing data of a study of cytomegalovirus exposure and HLA in healthy donors. In the PCR, 60 Vbeta and 13 Jbeta primers were used. The protocol was immunoSEQ multiplex PCR, while the TCRdb copy is restricted to in-frame clones and leaves out a portion. The data contain about 150,000 clones, approximately 80% of them singletons. The CDR3 covers 13 residues. CDR1 is SEHNR, CDR2 FQNEAQ, per germline (reference sequence). Concerning this clone itself: Its antigen is not known. Mismatch with germline at one junction end may stem from a read error.

Study observations and caveats: The study designated fewer than 200 TCR beta chains cytomegalovirus-associated. With later analysis, a missense DCLRE1C variant became linked to TCR beta V- and J-gene trimming. Available immune exposure information covered CMV serostatus only.

The receptor's source is a man aged 25 to 40 in good health and CMV-seropositive. Sequencing was carried out using PBMCs. The genes are TRBV7-9 and TRBJ2-3; 9 nucleotides align to TRBD2. For the CDR3, the DNA is TGTGCCGAAAAAGGGACTAGCAGAGATACGCAGTATTTT. Translation: CAEKGTSRDTQYF. Full variable domain (outside the CDR3, taken from reference TRBV7-9 and TRBJ2-3): DTGVSQNPRHKITKRGQNVTFRCDPISEHNRLYWYRQTLGQGPEFLTYFQNEAQLEKSRLLSDRFSAERPKGSFSTLEIQRTEQGDSAMYLCAEKGTSRDTQYFGPGTRLTVL.